These 3 T cell receptor beta chains came from one sample sequenced in a study of T cell responses to AZD1222 COVID-19 vaccine. Sequencing was performed with immunoSEQ multiplex PCR; in TCRdb, only in-frame clones are kept and a portion is missing. Among some 97,000 clones listed, about 86% were seen once. The sample in question was peripheral blood, obtained on day 0 of AZD1222 vaccination. Receptors originate from an adult in good health.

V gene TRBV7-2 combines with J gene TRBJ1-2; D call uncertain. Germline-derived CDR1 and CDR2 are SGHTA and FQGNSA. The CDR3 extends over 16 amino acids. V lost 6 bases and J lost 2, with 19 bases in between. CDR3 amino acids: CASSPNPEVWNYGYTF. The CDR3 DNA follows: TGTGCCAGCAGTCCAAATCCAGAGGTGTGGAACTATGGCTACACCTTC.

This clone was recorded once. The chain is built from TRBV6-5 and TRBJ1-3; tentative D call: TRBD1 (6 bases). The CDR3 loop spans 15 amino acids. Trimming took 8 bases from V and 5 from J, leaving 19 bases between them. Germline loops: CDR1 MNHEY, CDR2 SVGAGI. In DNA form, the CDR3 reads TGTGCCAGCGGGGATACAGGGATCATTAGAAACACCATATATTTT. Translated, it gives CASGDTGIIRNTIYF.

Comments on this clone: A read error may account for a junction end that differs from germline. The chain links TRBV5-1 to TRBJ2-1; a possible D gene is TRBD1 (6 bases). Germline V gene lookup returns CDR1 SGHRS and CDR2 YFSETQ. This CDR3 region has 13 residues. The CDR3 nucleotides read TGCGCCAGCAGTTTGGACAGCTACAATGAGCAGTTCTTC. Translated: CASSLDSYNEQFF.